The 30 T cell receptor beta chains in this list originate from one sample, sequenced in a study of post-analysis software for immune sequencing data. These receptors' targets are unknown. Regarding the study as a whole: There were five TRBV segments more frequent in patients than controls, and TRBV5-6, TRBV5-1 and TRBV20-1 were among them.

Incorporated into the TCR beta cDNA libraries were unique molecular identifiers, which served to reduce PCR and sequencing biases. Each CDR3 protein gets one entry after TCRdb re-called the PCR reads with MiXCR. Altogether roughly 400,000 distinct CDR3 sequences are present, 39% being singletons, with the ten largest covering under 9%. The sample was blood. The receptors derive from a girl aged 2 to 9 with multiple sclerosis.

This chain joins TRBV6-5 and TRBJ2-1; D gene unclear. Germline V gene data show CDR1 as MNHEY and CDR2 as SVGAGI. The CDR3 consists of 16 residues. Trimming took off 4 bases at V and 5 bases at J, with 18 bases between the two ends. The CDR3 region has the DNA TGTGCCAGCAGTTCTCCGGGCCCCTGGGCGAACAATGAGCAGTTCTTC. Its protein product is CASSSPGPWANNEQFF.

This clonotype has just a few counts. The chain uses TRBV7-3 and TRBJ1-1; D might be TRBD1 (5 bases). There are 17 residues in the CDR3. Germline values: CDR1 SGHTA, CDR2 FQGTGA. The V gene lost 2 bases and the J gene lost 1 base, with 17 bases spanning the gap. In DNA, the CDR3 is TGTGCCAGCAGCTTATGGCTGGGGGTCCCCAAGAACACTGAAGCTTTCTTT. The encoded protein is CASSLWLGVPKNTEAFF.

This clonotype was observed a few times. V is TRBV6-1 and J is TRBJ2-5; 7 bases match TRBD1. The CDR3 spans 13 residues. In germline, CDR1 is MNHNS, CDR2 SASEGT. Trimming at V came to 4 bases and at J to 5 bases, leaving 4 bases not matched to a gene. CDR3 DNA: TGTGCCAGCAGTGCGACAGGGTTGGAGACCCAGTACTTC. Translation: CASSATGLETQYF.

The genes are TRBV28 and TRBJ1-1; D is unresolved. Per the germline V gene, CDR1 is MDHEN and CDR2 is SYDVKM. The length of the CDR3 is 14 residues. Trimming pared 7 bases from V and 0 bases from J, leaving 12 bases between. CDR3 sequence (DNA): TGTGCCAGCACCACAACTCAGGTGAACACTGAAGCTTTCTTT. Its protein is CASTTTQVNTEAFF.

With respect to this clonotype: The junction and the germline gene differ at one end; a read error may be behind it. This chain connects TRBV4-1 to TRBJ2-3; D possibly matches TRBD1 or TRBD2 (6 bases each). Germline values: CDR1 MGHRA, CDR2 YSYEKL. This CDR3 comprises 16 residues. The CDR3 DNA reads TGCGCCAGCGGCCAGGGGACTGCGGCGAACACAGATACGCAGTATTTT. This translates into CASGQGTAANTDTQYF.

The chain recombines TRBV7-2 with TRBJ2-5, with D possibly matching TRBD1 (5 bases). The last part of the DNA fits TRBJ2-7 better; the J call may be wrong. The CDR3 runs to 13 residues. CDR1 and CDR2 (germline): SGHTA, FQGNSA. The DNA of the CDR3 is TGTGCCAGCAGCTTACACAGGTTCGCCGAGCAGTACTTC. Amino acids: CASSLHRFAEQYF.

This clonotype was recorded a few times. This sequence joins TRBV20-1 and TRBJ2-7, with no clear D. This CDR3 is 13 amino acids long. The germline V gene has CDR1 DFQATT and CDR2 SNEGSKA (reference sequence). V was clipped by 3 bases and J by 2 bases, with 11 bases between them. This CDR3 is CSASVRPTYEQYF. The CDR3 bases are TGCAGTGCTAGCGTCAGGCCAACCTACGAGCAGTACTTC.

The V call is TRBV12-3 or TRBV12-4, the J call TRBJ2-5; no reliable D call. V was pared by 8 bases and J by 3 bases, with 13 bases between. The CDR3 is 13 amino acids. CDR3 sequence: CASARVREETQYF. CDR3 in DNA: TGTGCCAGCGCCAGAGTGCGAGAAGAGACCCAGTACTTC.

V and J are TRBV2 and TRBJ2-5; possibly TRBD1 for D (6 bases). V lost 7 bases and J lost 5, with 20 bases in between. This CDR3 has 15 amino acids. CDR1 is SNHLY and CDR2 is FYNNEI in the germline V gene. The CDR3 region is CASIRPGHPWETQYF. The CDR3 DNA reads as TGTGCCAGCATTCGACCGGGACACCCTTGGGAGACCCAGTACTTC. The full variable domain, rest sourced from reference TRBV2 and TRBJ2-5, is EPEVTQTPSHQVTQMGQEVILRCVPISNHLYFYWYRQILGQKVEFLVSFYNNEISEKSEIFDDQFSVERPDGSNFTLKIRSTKLEDSAMYFCASIRPGHPWETQYFGPGTRLLVL.

V is TRBV7-2 and J is TRBJ2-1; either TRBD1 or TRBD2 may fit D (5 bases each). The germline V gene has CDR1 SGHTA and CDR2 FQGNSA. Trimming took 3 bases from V and 0 from J, leaving 9 bases between them. This CDR3 has 15 amino acids. CDR3 DNA sequence: TGTGCCAGCAGCTTCTGGGGGAGCTCCTACAATGAGCAGTTCTTC. Its protein product is CASSFWGSSYNEQFF.

The chain carries TRBV10-3 and TRBJ1-4; TRBD1 might be the D (5 bases). V lost 3 bases, J lost 4 bases, and 12 bases lay in between. From germline, CDR1 is ENHRY and CDR2 SYGVKD. This CDR3 comprises 15 residues. This CDR3 is CAISDLGTVNEKLFF. CDR3 nucleotide sequence: TGTGCCATCAGTGACCTCGGGACGGTTAATGAAAAACTGTTTTTT.

The chain has TRBV5-1 and TRBJ2-5; tentative D call: TRBD2 (7 bases). This CDR3 region has 15 residues. CDR1 SGHRS and CDR2 YFSETQ come from the germline V gene. Trimming took 0 bases from V and 5 from J, leaving 14 bases between them. The CDR3 reads CASSLVSGGRETQYF. For the CDR3, the DNA is TGCGCCAGCAGCTTGGTGTCGGGGGGCCGCGAGACCCAGTACTTC.

This rearrangement joins TRBV4-1 to TRBJ2-7; no reliable D call. Germline CDR1 MGHRA, CDR2 YSYEKL. Trimming removed 0 bases at V and 0 bases at J, with 6 bases between. The CDR3 sequence is 14 residues long. The CDR3: CASSQDPDSYEQYF. In DNA, the CDR3 is TGCGCCAGCAGCCAAGACCCGGACTCCTACGAGCAGTACTTC.

The chain is built from TRBV11-1 and TRBJ2-5; D is unresolved. This CDR3 region has 15 residues. Between the trimmed V and J ends, which lost 5 bases and 5 bases, there was a span of 18 bases. Germline V gene data show CDR1 as SGHAT and CDR2 as FQDESV (reference sequence). The CDR3 DNA follows: TGTGCCAGCAGCCTTCGACTCATCAATGGGGAGACCCAGTACTTC. Translation gives CASSLRLINGETQYF.

The chain links TRBV5-1 to TRBJ1-2; D is unclear. Looked up from germline, CDR1 is SGHRS and CDR2 is YFSETQ. The CDR3 has 14 amino acids. Trimming stripped 0 bases from V and 6 bases from J, with 12 bases between. CDR3 coding DNA: TGCGCCAGCAGCTTGGACGGTCCTCGGAATGGCTACACCTTC. Residues: CASSLDGPRNGYTF.

V is TRBV29-1 and J is TRBJ2-5; no clear D gene. The CDR3 has 14 residues. Germline V lookup: CDR1 SQVTM, CDR2 ANQGSEA. V lost 6 bases and J lost 5, with 19 bases in between. The CDR3 DNA is TGCAGCGTACGGCGGCAGATGGGTTGGGAGACCCAGTACTTC. Translated: CSVRRQMGWETQYF.

Turning to this clonotype: A read error may account for a junction end that differs from germline. The V call is TRBV5-1, the J call TRBJ1-6; 8 bases fit TRBD1. The CDR3 runs 15 residues. Looked up from germline, CDR1 is SGHRS and CDR2 is YFSETQ. In nucleotides, the CDR3 is TGCGCCCGCAGCTTGCAGGGGGCTAGTAATTCACCCCTCCACTTT. Encoded protein: CARSLQGASNSPLHF.

This clonotype came up a few times. The chain links TRBV4-3 to TRBJ1-1, with unresolved D. Trimming left V 4 bases short and J 10 bases short, with 10 bases between. The CDR3 loop spans 11 amino acids. Germline lookup yields CDR1 LGHNA and CDR2 YSLEER. CDR3: CASSLRLGAFF. The CDR3 DNA sequence: TGCGCCAGCAGCCTCCGACTGGGAGCTTTCTTT.

The chain combines TRBV28 with TRBJ1-5; tentative D call: TRBD1 (6 bases). The CDR3 is 15 residues long. The germline gives CDR1 MDHEN, CDR2 SYDVKM. Trimming removed 6 bases from V and 2 bases from J, with 14 bases in between. Here the CDR3 reads CASSAGTYGNQPQHF. The CDR3 DNA follows: TGTGCCAGCAGCGCCGGGACATATGGCAATCAGCCCCAGCATTTT.

The rearrangement links TRBV12-3 or TRBV12-4 to TRBJ2-3, with a possible D match to TRBD2 (6 bases). CDR3 length: 16 residues. The germline V and J ends were trimmed by 5 bases and 2 bases, with 17 bases remaining between them. For the CDR3, the DNA is TGTGCCAGCAGTCTATCCCGACTAGAGGTCACAGATACGCAGTATTTT. Its protein product is CASSLSRLEVTDTQYF.

Only a few counts were recorded for this clonotype. V and J are TRBV5-1 and TRBJ2-2; 7 positions match TRBD2. Trimming at V came to 5 bases and at J to 3 bases, leaving 7 bases not matched to a gene. This CDR3 spans 15 amino acids. Looked up from germline, CDR1 is SGHRS and CDR2 is YFSETQ. CDR3 sequence: CASRATSADTGELFF. DNA for the CDR3: TGCGCCAGCAGGGCAACTAGCGCTGACACCGGGGAGCTGTTTTTT. The whole variable domain, filled in from reference TRBV5-1 and TRBJ2-2, reads KAGVTQTPRYLIKTRGQQVTLSCSPISGHRSVSWYQQTPGQGLQFLFEYFSETQRNKGNFPGRFSGRQFSNSRSEMNVSTLELGDSALYLCASRATSADTGELFFGEGSRLTVL.

The genes are TRBV14 and TRBJ2-7; 8 nucleotides match TRBD2. The CDR3 length is 15 residues. Germline values: CDR1 SGHDN, CDR2 FVKESK. The J segment lost 0 bases and the V segment lost 4 bases, leaving 5 bases of the junction unmatched. CDR3 bases: TGTGCCAGCAGCCCCCGGGGGGGGCTCTCCTACGAGCAGTACTTC. Its translation: CASSPRGGLSYEQYF.

The chain couples TRBV12-3 or TRBV12-4 to TRBJ2-4; no clear D. Trimming took 2 bases from V and 4 from J, leaving 15 bases between them. The CDR3 is 16 amino acids. CDR3 sequence: CASSLFGRTVKNIQYF. The CDR3 DNA sequence: TGTGCCAGCAGTTTATTTGGGCGGACGGTAAAAAACATTCAGTACTTC.

V usage is TRBV12-3 or TRBV12-4 and J usage is TRBJ2-7; the D gene is possibly TRBD2 (5 bases). Near its end, the DNA agrees better with TRBJ2-5, so the J call may be wrong. The CDR3 totals 16 residues. In nucleotides, the CDR3 is TGTGCCAGCAGTTTAGGGGCCGAGGGTCCTTGGGAGACCCAGTACTTC. It translates to CASSLGAEGPWETQYF.

This clonotype was observed many times. This rearrangement joins TRBV20-1 to TRBJ2-7, with 7 bases that match TRBD1. J lost 3 bases, V lost 1 base, and 3 bases had no gene match. The germline V gene has CDR1 DFQATT and CDR2 SNEGSKA (reference sequence). CDR3 length equals 13 residues. CDR3 region: CSARGTGNYEQYF. Written as DNA, the CDR3 is TGCAGTGCTAGAGGGACAGGTAACTACGAGCAGTACTTC.

The J gene is TRBJ1-6, the V gene TRBV27; TRBD1 matches at 7 bases. The junction had 11 bases not matched to a gene; V was cut back by 2 bases and J by 10 bases. Germline CDR1 is MNHEY and CDR2 is SMNVEV (reference sequence). The CDR3 sequence is 16 residues long. The chain's CDR3 is CASSLLARQGNSPLHF. The CDR3 DNA reads as TGTGCCAGCAGTTTACTAGCCCGACAGGGCAACTCACCCCTCCACTTT.

This clonotype rates as medium-sized. V is TRBV20-1 and J is TRBJ2-3; D may match TRBD1 or TRBD2 (5 bases each). Germline V gene sequence: CDR1 DFQATT, CDR2 SNEGSKA (reference sequence). The length of the CDR3 is 15 residues. Trimming removed 7 bases at V and 3 bases at J, with 20 bases between. This CDR3 reads CSVERGPTITDTQYF. CDR3 in DNA: TGCAGTGTCGAGAGGGGACCTACTATAACAGATACGCAGTATTTT.

This clonotype was counted a few times. The rearrangement uses TRBV29-1 and TRBJ1-1, with D tentatively TRBD1 (5 bases). Germline values: CDR1 SQVTM, CDR2 ANQGSEA. The CDR3 runs to 14 residues. V lost 4 bases and J 3 bases, leaving 15 bases between the germline ends. The DNA for the CDR3 is TGCAGCGTTGGAAAAGTCAGGGAGTACACTGAAGCTTTCTTT. Encoded protein: CSVGKVREYTEAFF.

The V gene is TRBV4-1, the J gene TRBJ1-1, with D unclear. The length of the CDR3 is 13 residues. V lost 3 bases to trimming and J lost 5 bases, with 10 bases between them. Germline V gene sequence: CDR1 MGHRA, CDR2 YSYEKL. CDR3 in amino acids: CASSQIGLTEAFF. In DNA form, the CDR3 reads TGCGCCAGCAGCCAGATCGGACTGACTGAAGCTTTCTTT.

The chain employs TRBV28 and TRBJ2-7, with 9 bases that match TRBD1. This CDR3 has 16 residues. Germline V lookup: CDR1 MDHEN, CDR2 SYDVKM. V lost 7 bases to trimming and J lost 3 bases; unmatched junction nucleotides: 13. In DNA, the CDR3 is TGTGCCAGCATCTCACAGGGGGCTTATAACAACTACGAGCAGTACTTC. This gives the protein CASISQGAYNNYEQYF.